The 20 T cell receptor beta chains reported below all come from one sample, sequenced in a study of blood T cell dynamics during melanoma immunotherapy. Noted time point: week 3, after first cycle of checkpoint inhibitor. Here immunoSEQ multiplex PCR was the method, and the copy in TCRdb shows in-frame clones only, minus some. The table lists under 3,000 clones, around nine tenths of them singletons, with 13% to 15% in the top ten. This specimen was blood, taken from a patient treated with checkpoint blockade. These receptors all come from a human donor with melanoma.

The V and J genes are TRBV10-3 and TRBJ2-5, with D possibly called TRBD1 or TRBD2 (6 bases each). The germline gives CDR1 ENHRY, CDR2 SYGVKD. The CDR3 totals 18 residues. The V gene lost 3 bases and the J gene lost 2 bases, with 22 bases spanning the gap. Here the CDR3 DNA reads TGTGCCATCAGTGAACCTAGGGGGGCAGGGCCGAAACAAGAGACCCAGTACTTC. As protein: CAISEPRGAGPKQETQYF.

This chain joins TRBV4-1 and TRBJ1-5, with D unclear. The CDR3 is 13 amino acids. Trimming cost V 0 bases and J 6 bases, with 6 bases left between them. CDR1 and CDR2 (germline): MGHRA, YSYEKL. The CDR3 DNA reads TGCGCCAGCAGCCAAGAGCGGGGTCAGCCCCAGCATTTT. Its protein is CASSQERGQPQHF.

This rearrangement joins TRBV19 to TRBJ2-3, with D hard to call. V lost 5 bases and J lost 5, with 5 bases in between. The CDR3 consists of 11 residues. Germline V lookup: CDR1 LNHDA, CDR2 SQIVND (reference sequence). The CDR3 bases are TGTGCCAGTAGTTTGAGAGATACGCAGTATTTT. This sequence encodes CASSLRDTQYF.

This clone was counted a few times. The V and J genes are TRBV30 and TRBJ1-4; D is uncertain. V was trimmed by 5 bases and J by 5 bases, leaving 12 bases between them. The CDR3 is made up of 13 amino acids. Per the germline V gene, CDR1 is GTSNPN and CDR2 is SVGIG (reference sequence). The CDR3 region is CAWDVGGNEKLFF. The CDR3, as DNA: TGTGCCTGGGATGTCGGAGGAAATGAAAAACTGTTTTTT.

The chain recombines TRBV10-3 with TRBJ1-2, with 10 nucleotides matching TRBD1. CDR1 is ENHRY and CDR2 is SYGVKD in the germline V gene. Germline trimming cut 6 bases from V and 5 bases from J; bases unmatched to any gene: 3. CDR3 size: 13 residues. The CDR3 sequence is CAIRGTGEYGYTF. In DNA form, the CDR3 reads TGTGCCATCAGGGGGACAGGGGAATATGGCTACACCTTC.

The chain carries TRBV5-1 and TRBJ2-2, with 8 nucleotides matching TRBD2. The V segment lost 4 bases and the J segment 1 base; nucleotides outside the gene matches: 3. Per the germline V gene, CDR1 is SGHRS and CDR2 is YFSETQ. The CDR3 runs to 15 residues. This CDR3 reads CASSLTSGNTGELFF. The CDR3 region has the DNA TGCGCCAGCAGCCTTACTAGCGGGAACACCGGGGAGCTGTTTTTT.

A remark on this clone: One end of the junction varies from germline; a read error may be responsible. This chain joins TRBV5-8 and TRBJ1-4; 7 nucleotides align to TRBD1. Germline CDR1 SGHTS, CDR2 YDEGEE. The CDR3 contains 11 residues. Written as DNA, the CDR3 is TGTGCCAGCAGCTTGGCCCGGGACAGCTCTTTT. Translated, it gives CASSLARDSSF. The whole variable domain, remainder taken from reference TRBV5-8 and TRBJ1-4, is EAGVTQSPTHLIKTRGQQATLRCSPISGHTSVYWYQQALGLGLQFLLWYDEGEERNRGNFPPRFSGRQFPNYSSELNVNALELEDSALYLCASSLARDSSFGSGTQLSVL.

This clone was observed a single time. The chain links TRBV2 to TRBJ2-4; 10 bases are shared with TRBD2. J lost 0 bases, V lost 8 bases, and 4 bases had no gene match. The CDR3 spans 15 residues. Per germline, CDR1 SNHLY and CDR2 FYNNEI. The DNA of the CDR3 is TGTGCCAGCCAACTAGCGGGGATAGCCAAAAACATTCAGTACTTC. Residues: CASQLAGIAKNIQYF.

V usage is TRBV27 and J usage is TRBJ1-1, with 8 bases fitting TRBD1. The J segment lost 5 bases and the V segment lost 3 bases, leaving 11 bases of the junction unmatched. The germline CDR1 and CDR2 sequences are MNHEY and SMNVEV (reference sequence). The CDR3 covers 16 residues. The CDR3 region has the DNA TGTGCCAGCAGTTTTCGTCAGGGGGCGAGTAGTACTGAAGCTTTCTTT. Amino acids: CASSFRQGASSTEAFF.

The rearrangement uses TRBV5-1 and TRBJ2-2; no firm D call. Germline V lookup: CDR1 SGHRS, CDR2 YFSETQ. Trimming removed 4 bases at V and 5 bases at J, with 15 bases between. The CDR3 consists of 15 residues. The CDR3 bases are TGCGCCAGCAGCCCTCCTAGGATGGGGACCGGGGAGCTGTTTTTT. It translates to CASSPPRMGTGELFF.

The table lists this clone with a few counts. This chain connects TRBV28 to TRBJ1-5; D unresolved. The V end lost 7 bases, the J end lost 1 base, and 20 bases lay between the germline ends. Per germline, CDR1 MDHEN and CDR2 SYDVKM. This CDR3 contains 17 residues. In nucleotides, the CDR3 is TGTGCCAGCATTAACATACGGTCCATGGCGAGCAATCAGCCCCAGCATTTT. It yields the protein CASINIRSMASNQPQHF.

The rearrangement joins TRBV27 to TRBJ2-3; D assignment may be TRBD1 or TRBD2 (6 bases each). The germline V and J ends were trimmed by 3 bases and 2 bases, with 18 bases remaining between them. Germline V CDR1 and CDR2: MNHEY, SMNVEV (reference sequence). CDR3 length: 17 amino acids. The CDR3 loop reads CASSFLRVSGATDTQYF. The CDR3 DNA reads as TGTGCCAGCAGTTTCCTTCGCGTCTCGGGGGCCACAGATACGCAGTATTTT.

V usage is TRBV5-1 and J usage is TRBJ1-1, with TRBD1 as a possible D gene (6 bases). Looked up from germline, CDR1 is SGHRS and CDR2 is YFSETQ. Trimming removed 0 bases from V and 4 bases from J, with 10 bases in between. This CDR3 has 14 amino acids. The CDR3 here is CASSLEGGVTEAFF. In DNA form, the CDR3 reads TGCGCCAGCAGCTTGGAGGGGGGCGTCACTGAAGCTTTCTTT.

The chain carries TRBV7-5 and TRBJ2-5; TRBD1, the table's D call, was not compared with the DNA. TRBV7-5 is a pseudogene. CDR3 length: 16 residues. The CDR3 loop reads CARSFVSTQDAETQYF. The DNA of the CDR3 is TGTGCCAGAAGCTTCGTGTCTACACAGGACGCTGAGACCCAGTACTTC.

This chain connects TRBV5-4 to TRBJ2-5; TRBD2 might be the D (5 bases). Germline V gives CDR1 SGHNT, CDR2 YYREEE (reference sequence). V lost 0 bases to trimming and J lost 5 bases, with 14 bases between them. This CDR3 has 15 residues. The CDR3 DNA sequence: TGTGCCAGCAGCTTGGCGGGGATCTCCAGGGAGACCCAGTACTTC. Translated, it gives CASSLAGISRETQYF. The complete variable domain, with remaining parts taken from reference TRBV5-4 and TRBJ2-5, reads ETGVTQSPTHLIKTRGQQVTLRCSSQSGHNTVSWYQQALGQGPQFIFQYYREEENGRGNFPPRFSGLQFPNYSSELNVNALELDDSALYLCASSLAGISRETQYFGPGTRLLVL.

The chain couples TRBV9 to TRBJ2-7; tentative D call: TRBD1 (6 bases). Between the trimmed V and J ends, which lost 0 bases and 6 bases, there was a span of 13 bases. The CDR3 covers 14 residues. Per germline, CDR1 SGDLS and CDR2 YYNGEE. For the CDR3, the DNA is TGTGCCAGCAGCGTAGGGACAGATTCCGCCGAGCAGTACTTC. Translation: CASSVGTDSAEQYF. Based on the CDR3 plus reference TRBV9 and TRBJ2-7, the full variable domain is DSGVTQTPKHLITATGQRVTLRCSPRSGDLSVYWYQQSLDQGLQFLIQYYNGEERAKGNILERFSAQQFPDLHSELNLSSLELGDSALYFCASSVGTDSAEQYFGPGTRLTVT.

The CDR3 DNA reads as TGCAGCGTTGAGCCGGGCAGCGAAGCTTTCTTT. Amino acids: CSVEPGSEAFF. V gene TRBV29-1 combines with J gene TRBJ1-1; D remains ambiguous. This CDR3 comprises 11 residues. The V end lost 3 bases, the J end lost 8 bases, and 10 bases lay between the germline ends. Germline values: CDR1 SQVTM, CDR2 ANQGSEA.

This clone was counted a single time. This chain connects TRBV7-2 to TRBJ2-1; weak D call: TRBD2 (5 bases). Trimming cost V 5 bases and J 2 bases, with 19 bases left between them. Germline assignment: CDR1 SGHTA and CDR2 FQGNSA. The CDR3 runs to 17 residues. CDR3 DNA: TGTGCCAGCAGCCCCGGGCTGCGCCAGCGGCCCTACAATGAGCAGTTCTTC. This codes for CASSPGLRQRPYNEQFF.

The chain couples TRBV29-1 to TRBJ1-1; possible D gene TRBD1, 5 bases. Trimming pared 2 bases from V and 1 base from J, leaving 8 bases between. The CDR3 sequence is 13 residues long. Germline CDR1 is SQVTM and CDR2 is ANQGSEA. Here the CDR3 DNA reads TGCAGCGTTGAAAGTCAGGGGAACACTGAAGCTTTCTTT. The encoded protein is CSVESQGNTEAFF.

This clone appeared a single time. The CDR3 DNA sequence: TGTGCCAGCTCGAAGGGGACAATGGGAAACACCATATATTTT. Its protein is CASSKGTMGNTIYF. The chain links TRBV9 to TRBJ1-3; TRBD1 might be the D (6 bases). V lost 7 bases, J lost 4 bases, and 15 bases lay in between. This CDR3 has 14 amino acids. Germline-derived CDR1 and CDR2 are SGDLS and YYNGEE.